This T cell receptor (beta chain) was captured in a study of response to subunit inactivated influenza vaccine. There are a few counts of this clonotype. Its antigen is not known. V was trimmed by 6 bases and J by 0 bases, leaving 12 bases between them. Per the germline V gene, CDR1 is MNHNS and CDR2 is SASEGT. The length of the CDR3 is 14 residues. Study outcomes and limitations: With each seasonal influenza vaccination, the authors suggested, few new T cells are recruited.

TCRdb reprocessed the RT-PCR reads with MiXCR, giving one entry per CDR3 protein. The table lists 500,000 to 600,000 distinct CDR3 sequences, 14% of them singletons, with around 10% in the top ten. The sequences come from PBMCs from blood, collected about 13 days after vaccination. The clonotype originates from a man in his fifties or sixties who received an inactivated influenza vaccine. The rearrangement joins TRBV6-1 to TRBJ2-7; D is possibly TRBD2 (6 bases). CDR3 in DNA: TGTGCCAGCAGCTCGACTAGGAGCTCCTACGAGCAGTACTTC. As protein: CASSSTRSSYEQYF.